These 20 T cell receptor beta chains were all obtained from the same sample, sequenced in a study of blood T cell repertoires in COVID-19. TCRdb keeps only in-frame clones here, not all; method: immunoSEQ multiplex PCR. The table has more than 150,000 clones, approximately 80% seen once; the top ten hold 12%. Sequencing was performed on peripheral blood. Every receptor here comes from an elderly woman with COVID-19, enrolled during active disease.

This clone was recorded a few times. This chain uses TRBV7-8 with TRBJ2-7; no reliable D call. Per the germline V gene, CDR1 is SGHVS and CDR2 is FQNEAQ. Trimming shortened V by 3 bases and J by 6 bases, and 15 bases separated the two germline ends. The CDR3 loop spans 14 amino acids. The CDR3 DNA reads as TGTGCCAGCAGCTTTCACGGGTTTTTTGCCGAGCAGTACTTC. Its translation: CASSFHGFFAEQYF.

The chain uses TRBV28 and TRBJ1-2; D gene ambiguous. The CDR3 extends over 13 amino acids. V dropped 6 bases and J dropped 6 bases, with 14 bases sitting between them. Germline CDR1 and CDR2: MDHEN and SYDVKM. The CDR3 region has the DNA TGTGCCAGCAGCTTCTCCGCTGGGCATGGCTACACCTTC. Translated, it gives CASSFSAGHGYTF.

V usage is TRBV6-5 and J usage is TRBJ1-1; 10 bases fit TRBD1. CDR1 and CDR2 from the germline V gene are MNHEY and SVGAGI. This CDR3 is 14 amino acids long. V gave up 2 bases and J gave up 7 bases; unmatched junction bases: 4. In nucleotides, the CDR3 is TGTGCCAGCAGTTACAGTGACAGGGGGCTTGAAGCTTTCTTT. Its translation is CASSYSDRGLEAFF.

CDR3 loop: CASSPGAGTPAYEQYF. For the CDR3, the DNA is TGTGCCAGCTCACCGGGGGCCGGGACACCAGCCTACGAGCAGTACTTC. The V gene is TRBV18, the J gene TRBJ2-7, with a possible D match to TRBD1 (6 bases). Trimming stripped 3 bases from V and 2 bases from J, with 17 bases between. This CDR3 region has 16 residues. Per the germline V gene, CDR1 is KGHSH and CDR2 is LQKENI.

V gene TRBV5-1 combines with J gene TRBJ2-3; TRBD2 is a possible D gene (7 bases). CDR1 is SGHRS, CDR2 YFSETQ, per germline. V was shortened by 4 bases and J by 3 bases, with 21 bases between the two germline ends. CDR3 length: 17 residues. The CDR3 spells CASSLDGGGPKTDTQYF. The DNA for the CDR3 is TGCGCCAGCAGCCTTGATGGGGGGGGCCCAAAAACAGATACGCAGTATTTT.

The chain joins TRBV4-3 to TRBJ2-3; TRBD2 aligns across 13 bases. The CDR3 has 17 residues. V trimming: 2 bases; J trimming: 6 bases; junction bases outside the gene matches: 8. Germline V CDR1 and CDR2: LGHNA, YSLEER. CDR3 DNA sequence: TGCGCCAGCAGCCAACACTGGACTAGCGGGGGCGAGGATACGCAGTATTTT. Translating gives CASSQHWTSGGEDTQYF.

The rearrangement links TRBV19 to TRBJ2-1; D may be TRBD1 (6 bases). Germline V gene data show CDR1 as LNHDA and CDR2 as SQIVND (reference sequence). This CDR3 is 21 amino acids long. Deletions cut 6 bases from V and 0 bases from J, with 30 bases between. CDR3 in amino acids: CASRGAVGRGLTILSYNEQFF. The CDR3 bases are TGTGCCAGTAGGGGAGCGGTGGGCAGGGGTCTAACTATCCTCTCCTACAATGAGCAGTTCTTC.

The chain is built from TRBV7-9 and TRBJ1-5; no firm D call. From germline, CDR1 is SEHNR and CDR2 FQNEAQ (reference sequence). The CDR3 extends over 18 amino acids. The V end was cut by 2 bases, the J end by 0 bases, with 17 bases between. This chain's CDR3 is CASSLHPRRPDSNQPQHF. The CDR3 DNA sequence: TGTGCCAGCAGCTTACACCCCCGGAGGCCGGATAGCAATCAGCCCCAGCATTTT.

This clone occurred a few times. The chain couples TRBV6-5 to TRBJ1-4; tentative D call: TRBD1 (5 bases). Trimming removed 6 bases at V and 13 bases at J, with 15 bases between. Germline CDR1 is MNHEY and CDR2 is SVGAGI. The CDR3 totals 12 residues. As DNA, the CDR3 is TGTGCCAGCAGCCCCCTCCTGGGGGGACTGTTTTTT. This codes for CASSPLLGGLFF.

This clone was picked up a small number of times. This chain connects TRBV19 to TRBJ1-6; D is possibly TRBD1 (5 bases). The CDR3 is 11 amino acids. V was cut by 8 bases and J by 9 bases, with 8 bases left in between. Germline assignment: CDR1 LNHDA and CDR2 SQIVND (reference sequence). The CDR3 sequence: CASAGISPLHF. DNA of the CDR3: TGTGCCAGTGCAGGGATTTCACCCCTCCACTTT.

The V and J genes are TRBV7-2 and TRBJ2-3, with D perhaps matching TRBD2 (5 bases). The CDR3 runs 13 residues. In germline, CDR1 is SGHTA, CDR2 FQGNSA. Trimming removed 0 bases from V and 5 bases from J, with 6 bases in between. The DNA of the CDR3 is TGTGCCAGCAGCTTAGCGCGGGTAGATACGCAGTATTTT. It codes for CASSLARVDTQYF.

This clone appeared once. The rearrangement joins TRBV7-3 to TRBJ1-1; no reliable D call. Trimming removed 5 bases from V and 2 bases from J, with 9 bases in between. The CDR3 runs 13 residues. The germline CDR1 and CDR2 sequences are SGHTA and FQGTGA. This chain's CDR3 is CASSLDTNTEAFF. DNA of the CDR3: TGTGCCAGCAGCCTTGACACCAACACTGAAGCTTTCTTT.

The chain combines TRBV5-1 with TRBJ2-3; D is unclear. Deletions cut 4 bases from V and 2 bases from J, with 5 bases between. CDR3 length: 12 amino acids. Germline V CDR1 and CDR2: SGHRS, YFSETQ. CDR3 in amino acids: CASSPYTDTQYF. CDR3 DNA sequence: TGCGCCAGCAGCCCTTACACAGATACGCAGTATTTT.

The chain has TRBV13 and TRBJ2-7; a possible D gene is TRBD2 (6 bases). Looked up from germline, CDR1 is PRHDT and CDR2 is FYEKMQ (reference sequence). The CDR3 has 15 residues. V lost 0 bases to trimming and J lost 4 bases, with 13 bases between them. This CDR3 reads CASSLGVGSVYEQYF. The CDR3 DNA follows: TGTGCCAGCAGCTTAGGCGTCGGGAGCGTGTACGAGCAGTACTTC. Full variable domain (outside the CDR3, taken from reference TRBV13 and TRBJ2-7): AAGVIQSPRHLIKEKRETATLKCYPIPRHDTVYWYQQGPGQDPQFLISFYEKMQSDKGSIPDRFSAQQFSDYHSELNMSSLELGDSALYFCASSLGVGSVYEQYFGPGTRLTVT.

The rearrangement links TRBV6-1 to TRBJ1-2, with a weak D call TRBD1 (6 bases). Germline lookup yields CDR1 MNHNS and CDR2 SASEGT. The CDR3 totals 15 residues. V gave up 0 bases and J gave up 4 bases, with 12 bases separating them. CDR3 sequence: CASSEASGVGYGYTF. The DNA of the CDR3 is TGTGCCAGCAGTGAAGCGTCAGGGGTAGGCTATGGCTACACCTTC.

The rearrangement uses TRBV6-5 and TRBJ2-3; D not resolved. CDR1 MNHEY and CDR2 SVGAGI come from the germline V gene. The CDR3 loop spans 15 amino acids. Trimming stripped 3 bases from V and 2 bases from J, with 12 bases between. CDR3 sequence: CASSYLTGATDTQYF. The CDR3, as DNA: TGTGCCAGCAGTTATCTGACGGGTGCCACAGATACGCAGTATTTT.

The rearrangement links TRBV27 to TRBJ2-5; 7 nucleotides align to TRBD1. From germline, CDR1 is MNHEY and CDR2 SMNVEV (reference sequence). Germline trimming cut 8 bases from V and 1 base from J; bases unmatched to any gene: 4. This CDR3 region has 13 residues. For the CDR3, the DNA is TGTGCCAGCTGGGACAGCTTCCAAGAGACCCAGTACTTC. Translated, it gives CASWDSFQETQYF.

In nucleotides, the CDR3 is TGTGCCACCAGCAGAGATGCAGGGGGCATCTATGGCTACACCTTC. It specifies CATSRDAGGIYGYTF. This sequence joins TRBV15 and TRBJ1-2; 8 bases line up with TRBD1. CDR1 LNHNV and CDR2 YYDKDF come from the germline V gene (reference sequence). The J segment lost 4 bases and the V segment lost 0 bases, leaving 4 bases of the junction unmatched. The CDR3 totals 15 residues.

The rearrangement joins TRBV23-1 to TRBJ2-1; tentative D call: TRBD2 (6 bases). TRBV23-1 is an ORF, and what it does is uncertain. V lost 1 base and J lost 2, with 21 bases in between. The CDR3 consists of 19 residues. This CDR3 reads CASSQWGAGKPRPYNEQFF. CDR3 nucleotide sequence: TGCGCCAGCAGTCAATGGGGAGCGGGCAAACCTAGGCCCTACAATGAGCAGTTCTTC.

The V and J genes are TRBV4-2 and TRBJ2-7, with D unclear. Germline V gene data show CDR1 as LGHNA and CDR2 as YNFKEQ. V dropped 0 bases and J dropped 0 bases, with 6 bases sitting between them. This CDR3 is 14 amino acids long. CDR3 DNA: TGTGCCAGCAGCCAAGATTCCAGCTCCTACGAGCAGTACTTC. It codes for CASSQDSSSYEQYF.